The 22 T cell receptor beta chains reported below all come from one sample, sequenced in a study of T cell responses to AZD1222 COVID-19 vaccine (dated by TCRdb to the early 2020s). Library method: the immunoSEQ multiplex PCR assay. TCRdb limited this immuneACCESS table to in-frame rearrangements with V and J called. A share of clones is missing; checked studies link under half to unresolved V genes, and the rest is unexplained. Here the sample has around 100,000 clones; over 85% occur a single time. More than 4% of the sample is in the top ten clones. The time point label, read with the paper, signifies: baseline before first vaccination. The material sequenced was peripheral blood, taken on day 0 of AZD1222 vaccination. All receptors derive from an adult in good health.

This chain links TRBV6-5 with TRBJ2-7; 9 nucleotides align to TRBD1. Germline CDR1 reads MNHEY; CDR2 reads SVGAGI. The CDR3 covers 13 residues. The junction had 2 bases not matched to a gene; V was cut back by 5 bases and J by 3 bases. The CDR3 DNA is TGTGCCAGCAGTCGGGACAGGGTCTACGAGCAGTACTTC. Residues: CASSRDRVYEQYF.

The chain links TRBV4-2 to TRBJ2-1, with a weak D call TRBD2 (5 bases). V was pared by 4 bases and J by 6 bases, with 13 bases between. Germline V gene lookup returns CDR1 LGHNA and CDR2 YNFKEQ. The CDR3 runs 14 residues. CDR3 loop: CASSPNIGSNEQFF. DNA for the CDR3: TGTGCCAGCAGCCCCAACATAGGGAGCAATGAGCAGTTCTTC.

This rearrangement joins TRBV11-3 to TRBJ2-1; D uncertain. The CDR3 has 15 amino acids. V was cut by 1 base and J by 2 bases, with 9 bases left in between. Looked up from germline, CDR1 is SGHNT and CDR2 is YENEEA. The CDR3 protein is CASSLALGTYNEQFF. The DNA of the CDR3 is TGTGCCAGCAGCTTAGCCCTAGGGACCTACAATGAGCAGTTCTTC.

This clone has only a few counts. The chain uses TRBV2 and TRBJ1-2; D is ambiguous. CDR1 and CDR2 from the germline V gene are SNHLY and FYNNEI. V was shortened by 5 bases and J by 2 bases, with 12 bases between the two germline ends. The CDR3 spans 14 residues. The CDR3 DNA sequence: TGTGCCAGCAGTCGAACGAGGGAAAACTATGGCTACACCTTC. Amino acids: CASSRTRENYGYTF.

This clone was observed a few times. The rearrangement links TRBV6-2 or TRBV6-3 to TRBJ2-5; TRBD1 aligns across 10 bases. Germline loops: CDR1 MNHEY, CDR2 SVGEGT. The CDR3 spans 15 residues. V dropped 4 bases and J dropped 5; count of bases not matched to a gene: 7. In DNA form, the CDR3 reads TGTGCCAGCAGTTCCGGGACAGGGGAGAGTGAGACCCAGTACTTC. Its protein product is CASSSGTGESETQYF.

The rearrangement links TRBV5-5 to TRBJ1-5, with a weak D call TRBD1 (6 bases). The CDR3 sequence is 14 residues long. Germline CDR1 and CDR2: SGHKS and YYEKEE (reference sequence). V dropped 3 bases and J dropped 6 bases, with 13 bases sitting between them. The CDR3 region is CASSSAQGVQPQHF. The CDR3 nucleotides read TGTGCCAGCAGCTCAGCACAGGGCGTTCAGCCCCAGCATTTT.

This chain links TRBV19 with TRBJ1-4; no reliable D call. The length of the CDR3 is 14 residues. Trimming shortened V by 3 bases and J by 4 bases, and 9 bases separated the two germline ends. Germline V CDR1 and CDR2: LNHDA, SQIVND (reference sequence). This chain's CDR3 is CASSIAHLNEKLFF. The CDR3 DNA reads TGTGCCAGTAGTATTGCCCATCTTAATGAAAAACTGTTTTTT.

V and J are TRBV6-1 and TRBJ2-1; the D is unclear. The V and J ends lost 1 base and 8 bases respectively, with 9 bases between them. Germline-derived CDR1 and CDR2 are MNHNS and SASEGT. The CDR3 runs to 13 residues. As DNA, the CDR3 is TGTGCCAGCAGTGAAGACTCTTGGGATGAGCAGTTCTTC. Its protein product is CASSEDSWDEQFF.

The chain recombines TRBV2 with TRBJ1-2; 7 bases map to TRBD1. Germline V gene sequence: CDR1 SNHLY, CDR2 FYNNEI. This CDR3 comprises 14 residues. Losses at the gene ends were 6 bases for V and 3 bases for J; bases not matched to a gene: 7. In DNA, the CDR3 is TGTGCCAGCAGGGGGGACAGTGGGCACTATGGCTACACCTTC. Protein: CASRGDSGHYGYTF.

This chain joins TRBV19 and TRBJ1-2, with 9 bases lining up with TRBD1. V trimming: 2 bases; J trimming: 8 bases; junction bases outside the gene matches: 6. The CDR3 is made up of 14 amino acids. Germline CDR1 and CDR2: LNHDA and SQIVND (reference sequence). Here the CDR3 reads CASSITHRGQGYTF. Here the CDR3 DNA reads TGTGCCAGTAGTATAACCCACAGGGGGCAAGGCTACACCTTC.

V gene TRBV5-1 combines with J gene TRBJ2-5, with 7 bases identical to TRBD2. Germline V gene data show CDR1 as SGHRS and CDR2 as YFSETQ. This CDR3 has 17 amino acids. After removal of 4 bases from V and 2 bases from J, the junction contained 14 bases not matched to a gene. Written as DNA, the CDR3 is TGCGCCAGCAGCAATCGTATTTGGGGGGGAAAACAAGAGACCCAGTACTTC. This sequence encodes CASSNRIWGGKQETQYF.

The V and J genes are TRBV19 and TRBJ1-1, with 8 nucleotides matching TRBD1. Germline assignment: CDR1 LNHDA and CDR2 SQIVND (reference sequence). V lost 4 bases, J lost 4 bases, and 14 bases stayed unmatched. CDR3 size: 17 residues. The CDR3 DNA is TGTGCCAGTAGTACTAAGCCTCAGGGGGCGCAGCGCACTGAAGCTTTCTTT. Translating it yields CASSTKPQGAQRTEAFF.

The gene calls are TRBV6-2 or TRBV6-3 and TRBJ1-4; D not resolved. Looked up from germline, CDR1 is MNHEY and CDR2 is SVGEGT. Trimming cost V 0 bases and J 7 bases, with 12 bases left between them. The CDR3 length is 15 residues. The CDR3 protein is CASSYSAAMGEKLFF. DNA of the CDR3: TGTGCCAGCAGTTACTCGGCTGCGATGGGTGAAAAACTGTTTTTT.

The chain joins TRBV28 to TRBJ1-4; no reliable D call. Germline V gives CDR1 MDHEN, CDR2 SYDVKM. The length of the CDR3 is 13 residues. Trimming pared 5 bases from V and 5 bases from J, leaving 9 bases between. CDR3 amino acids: CASSPGGNEKLFF. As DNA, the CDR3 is TGTGCCAGCAGTCCCGGTGGCAATGAAAAACTGTTTTTT. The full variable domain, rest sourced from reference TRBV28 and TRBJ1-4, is DVKVTQSSRYLVKRTGEKVFLECVQDMDHENMFWYRQDPGLGLRLIYFSYDVKMKEKGDIPEGYSVSREKKERFSLILESASTNQTSMYLCASSPGGNEKLFFGSGTQLSVL.

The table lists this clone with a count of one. CDR3 region: CASSLIGEQYF. CDR3 nucleotides: TGTGCCAGCAGCTTAATTGGCGAGCAGTACTTC. The chain employs TRBV11-3 and TRBJ2-7; D is unclear. This CDR3 is built from 11 residues. In germline, CDR1 is SGHNT, CDR2 YENEEA. V was pared by 2 bases and J by 6 bases, with 5 bases between.

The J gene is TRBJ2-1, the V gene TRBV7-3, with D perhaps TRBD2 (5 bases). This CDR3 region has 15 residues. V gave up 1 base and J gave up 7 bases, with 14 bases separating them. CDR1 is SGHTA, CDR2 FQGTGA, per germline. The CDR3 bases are TGTGCCAGCAGCTTAAGGGCGGGTACCCAAAATGAGCAGTTCTTC. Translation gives CASSLRAGTQNEQFF.

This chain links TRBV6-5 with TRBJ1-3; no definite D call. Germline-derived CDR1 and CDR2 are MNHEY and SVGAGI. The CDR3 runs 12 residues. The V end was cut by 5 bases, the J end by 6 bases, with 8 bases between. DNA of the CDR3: TGTGCCAGCAGTCCATCCACAAACACCATATATTTT. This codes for CASSPSTNTIYF.

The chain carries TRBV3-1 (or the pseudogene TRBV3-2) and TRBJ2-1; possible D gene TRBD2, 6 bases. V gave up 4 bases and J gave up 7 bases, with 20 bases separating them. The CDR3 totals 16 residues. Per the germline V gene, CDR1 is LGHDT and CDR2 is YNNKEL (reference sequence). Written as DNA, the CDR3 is TGTGCCAGCAGCCCAGTGTCCAGGAGGGGTTTGAATGAGCAGTTCTTC. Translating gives CASSPVSRRGLNEQFF.

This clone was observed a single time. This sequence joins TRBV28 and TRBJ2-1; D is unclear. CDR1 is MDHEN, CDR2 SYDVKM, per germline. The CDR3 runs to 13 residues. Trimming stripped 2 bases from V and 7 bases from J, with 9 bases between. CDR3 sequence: CASSLPVMNEQFF. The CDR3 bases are TGTGCCAGCAGTTTACCCGTTATGAATGAGCAGTTCTTC.

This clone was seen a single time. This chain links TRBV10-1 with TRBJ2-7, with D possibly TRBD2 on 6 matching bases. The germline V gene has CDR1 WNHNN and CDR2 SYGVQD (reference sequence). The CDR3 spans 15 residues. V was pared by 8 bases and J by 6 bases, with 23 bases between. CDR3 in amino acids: CASGPGVEISVEQYF. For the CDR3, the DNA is TGCGCCAGCGGACCGGGAGTAGAAATTTCGGTCGAGCAGTACTTC.

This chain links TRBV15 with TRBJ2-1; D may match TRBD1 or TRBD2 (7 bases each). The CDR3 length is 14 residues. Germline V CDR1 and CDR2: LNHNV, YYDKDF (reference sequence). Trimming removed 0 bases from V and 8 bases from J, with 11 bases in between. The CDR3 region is CATSRDRGGHEQFF. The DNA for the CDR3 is TGTGCCACCAGCAGAGACAGGGGGGGCCATGAGCAGTTCTTC.

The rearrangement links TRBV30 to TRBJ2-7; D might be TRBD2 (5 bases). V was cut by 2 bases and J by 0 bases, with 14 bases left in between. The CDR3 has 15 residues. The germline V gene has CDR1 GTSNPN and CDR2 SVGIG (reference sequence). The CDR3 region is CAWSYPGSPSYEQYF. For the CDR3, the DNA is TGTGCCTGGAGTTACCCGGGGAGTCCCTCCTACGAGCAGTACTTC. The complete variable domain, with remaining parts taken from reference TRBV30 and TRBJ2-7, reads SQTIHQWPATLVQPVGSPLSLECTVEGTSNPNLYWYRQAAGRGLQLLFYSVGIGQISSEVPQNLSASRPQDRQFILSSKKLLLSDSGFYLCAWSYPGSPSYEQYFGPGTRLTVT.